The 10 T cell receptor beta chains given below trace back to one sample, sequenced in a study of blood T cell repertoires in COVID-19. Profiling relied on immunoSEQ multiplex PCR, and the TCRdb table lists in-frame clones only, not all of them. This table has approximately 170,000 clones, about 88% appearing once. Source material: peripheral blood. Receptor source: a man aged 50-59 years who had recovered from COVID-19.

The V call is TRBV4-2, the J call TRBJ2-2, with D maybe TRBD2 (6 bases). Germline CDR1 LGHNA, CDR2 YNFKEQ. The CDR3 runs 13 residues. V shed 8 bases and J shed 4 bases, with 11 bases lying between them. The CDR3 nucleotides are TGTGCCAGCGGAAGGGACTCCACCGGGGAGCTGTTTTTT. It is translated as CASGRDSTGELFF.

The V call is TRBV7-2, the J call TRBJ2-7; 11 bases fit TRBD1. Germline CDR1 and CDR2: SGHTA and FQGNSA. The CDR3 is 15 residues long. V shed 5 bases, J shed 6 bases, and the junction held 9 bases outside the gene matches. This chain's CDR3 is CASSARTGGVGEQYF. In DNA form, the CDR3 reads TGTGCCAGCAGCGCCCGGACAGGGGGCGTTGGCGAGCAGTACTTC.

The chain links TRBV3-1 (or the pseudogene TRBV3-2) to TRBJ2-7; 10 bases align to TRBD1. V lost 4 bases and J lost 5; bases outside the gene matches: 5. The CDR3 consists of 14 residues. Germline CDR1 and CDR2: LGHDT and YNNKEL (reference sequence). CDR3 loop: CASSPGQGRHEQYF. The DNA of the CDR3 is TGTGCCAGCAGCCCGGGACAGGGGAGGCACGAGCAGTACTTC.

The chain has TRBV18 and TRBJ1-3, with D unresolved. This CDR3 has 15 amino acids. Germline assignment: CDR1 KGHSH and CDR2 LQKENI. The ends were cut back, 3 bases at V and 0 bases at J, with 9 bases in the middle. CDR3 amino acids: CASSPSGVSGNTIYF. CDR3 in DNA: TGTGCCAGCTCACCCAGCGGGGTCTCTGGAAACACCATATATTTT.

This clone came up once. This chain links TRBV19 with TRBJ2-1; 11 bases match TRBD2. V lost 9 bases and J lost 1; bases outside the gene matches: 11. This CDR3 region has 17 residues. Germline V gives CDR1 LNHDA, CDR2 SQIVND (reference sequence). The CDR3 nucleotides read TGTGCCAGGGGACTAGCGGTTTTGAGGGGTTCCTACAATGAGCAGTTCTTC. Amino acids: CARGLAVLRGSYNEQFF.

The chain employs TRBV14 and TRBJ2-7, with D possibly TRBD1 on 6 matching bases. V was pared by 0 bases and J by 3 bases, with 9 bases between. Germline V lookup: CDR1 SGHDN, CDR2 FVKESK. The CDR3 has 14 amino acids. Here the CDR3 reads CASSQDWDIYEQYF. The CDR3 DNA reads TGTGCCAGCAGCCAAGATTGGGACATCTACGAGCAGTACTTC.

The chain links TRBV28 to TRBJ2-2, with 12 bases aligning to TRBD1. CDR1 is MDHEN and CDR2 is SYDVKM in the germline V gene. Trimming removed 5 bases from V and 1 base from J; junction bases left unmatched: 5. CDR3 length: 17 amino acids. The CDR3 DNA reads TGTGCCAGCAGTAGGGGACAGGGGGCTTGGAACACCGGGGAGCTGTTTTTT. As protein: CASSRGQGAWNTGELFF. Full variable domain (missing parts from reference TRBV28 and TRBJ2-2): DVKVTQSSRYLVKRTGEKVFLECVQDMDHENMFWYRQDPGLGLRLIYFSYDVKMKEKGDIPEGYSVSREKKERFSLILESASTNQTSMYLCASSRGQGAWNTGELFFGEGSRLTVL.

This chain links TRBV5-4 with TRBJ2-3; 10 positions agree with TRBD2. The CDR3 runs to 16 residues. V lost 3 bases, J lost 3 bases, and 7 bases stayed unmatched. CDR1 and CDR2 (germline): SGHNT, YYREEE (reference sequence). CDR3 DNA: TGTGCCAGCAGCTCGTTTGGACTAGCGGCTACAGATACGCAGTATTTT. Amino acid sequence: CASSSFGLAATDTQYF. The whole variable domain, filled in from reference TRBV5-4 and TRBJ2-3, reads ETGVTQSPTHLIKTRGQQVTLRCSSQSGHNTVSWYQQALGQGPQFIFQYYREEENGRGNFPPRFSGLQFPNYSSELNVNALELDDSALYLCASSSFGLAATDTQYFGPGTRLTVL.

The chain links TRBV4-3 to TRBJ1-6, with TRBD1 matching over 7 bases. Germline values: CDR1 LGHNA, CDR2 YSLEER. The V segment lost 10 bases and the J segment 0 bases; nucleotides outside the gene matches: 12. The CDR3 covers 17 residues. This chain's CDR3 is CAIRQGPISSYNSPLHF. Written as DNA, the CDR3 is TGCGCCATCCGACAGGGCCCCATAAGCTCCTATAATTCACCCCTCCACTTT.

V and J are TRBV3-1 (or the pseudogene TRBV3-2) and TRBJ1-1, with TRBD1 identical over 7 bases. The CDR3 totals 15 residues. V gave up 1 base and J gave up 4 bases; unmatched junction bases: 6. CDR1 and CDR2 (germline): LGHDT, YNNKEL (reference sequence). The DNA for the CDR3 is TGTGCCAGCAGCCAAGCCTCCAGGGGGATCACTGAAGCTTTCTTT. Translating it yields CASSQASRGITEAFF.